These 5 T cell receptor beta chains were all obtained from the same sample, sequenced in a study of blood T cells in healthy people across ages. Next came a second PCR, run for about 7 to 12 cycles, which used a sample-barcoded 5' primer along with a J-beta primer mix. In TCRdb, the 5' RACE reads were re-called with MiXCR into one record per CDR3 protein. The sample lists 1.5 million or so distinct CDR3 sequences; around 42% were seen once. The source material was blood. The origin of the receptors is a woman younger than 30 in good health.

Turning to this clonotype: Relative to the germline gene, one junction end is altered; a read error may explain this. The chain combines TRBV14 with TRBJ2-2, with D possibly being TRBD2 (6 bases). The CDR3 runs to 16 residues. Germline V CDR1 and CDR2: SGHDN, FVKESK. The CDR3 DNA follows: TGTGCCTGCAGCCAAGAAGGAGCCACGAACACCGGGGGGCTGTTTTTT. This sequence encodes CACSQEGATNTGGLFF.

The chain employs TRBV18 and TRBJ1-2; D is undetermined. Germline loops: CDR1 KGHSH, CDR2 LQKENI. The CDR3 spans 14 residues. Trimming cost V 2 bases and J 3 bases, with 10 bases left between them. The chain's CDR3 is CASSPEDPYYGYTF. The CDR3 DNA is TGTGCCAGCTCACCAGAGGATCCCTACTATGGCTACACCTTC. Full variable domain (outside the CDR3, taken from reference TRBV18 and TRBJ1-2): NAGVMQNPRHLVRRRGQEARLRCSPMKGHSHVYWYRQLPEEGLKFMVYLQKENIIDESGMPKERFSAEFPKEGPSILRIQQVVRGDSAAYFCASSPEDPYYGYTFGSGTRLTVV.

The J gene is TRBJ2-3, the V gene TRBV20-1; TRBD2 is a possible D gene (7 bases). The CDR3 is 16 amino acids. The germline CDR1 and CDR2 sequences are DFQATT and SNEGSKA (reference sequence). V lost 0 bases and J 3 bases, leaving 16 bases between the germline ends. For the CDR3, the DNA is TGCAGTGCTAGAGATGGGAGGGGGAGGGCTACAGATACGCAGTATTTT. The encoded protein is CSARDGRGRATDTQYF.

The CDR3 nucleotides are TGTGCCAGCAGTGACTTGGGGACAGACCAAGAGACCCAGTACTTC. This codes for CASSDLGTDQETQYF. This sequence joins TRBV6-1 and TRBJ2-5, with 7 bases identical to TRBD1. With 3 bases clipped from V and 0 bases from J, the junction kept 4 bases outside the gene matches. Germline V gene data show CDR1 as MNHNS and CDR2 as SASEGT. The CDR3 is 15 residues long.

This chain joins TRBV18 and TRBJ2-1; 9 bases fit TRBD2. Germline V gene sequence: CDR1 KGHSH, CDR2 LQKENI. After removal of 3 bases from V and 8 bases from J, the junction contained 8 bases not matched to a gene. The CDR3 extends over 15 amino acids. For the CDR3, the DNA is TGTGCCAGCTCACCCTATAGCGGGAGACGGGATGAGCAGTTCTTC. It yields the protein CASSPYSGRRDEQFF.